This entry features one T cell receptor beta chain sequence. What this receptor recognizes is not known. Within one base of it there is no much larger clone, and no base qualities were kept. From a lookup of the germline V gene, CDR1 and CDR2 are MDHEN and SYDVKM. The CDR3 measures 15 amino acids from cysteine to phenylalanine. The DNA shown is the 45-base CDR3, in frame from base 1. The junction carries 16 bases between V and J, which are trimmed by 7 bases and 2 bases respectively. The trial excluded patients who had a history of autoimmune disease or were on systemic immunosuppression. Peripheral blood for TCR sequencing was collected from all dose cohorts at baseline, on cycle 4 day 1, and on cycle 7 day 1. The samples were drawn from a first-in-human, open-label, multicenter phase I dose-escalation trial of ivuxolimab. Adults with locally advanced or metastatic head and neck squamous cell, hepatocellular, melanoma or renal cell carcinoma were enrolled in the trial. Before TCR sequencing, CD4+ and CD8+ T cells were separately sorted from peripheral blood.

Genomic DNA was extracted from sorted cells for sequencing of the TCRbeta CDR3 region. The immunoSEQ Assay was used for sequencing of TCRbeta CDR3 regions. TCRdb took this table from immuneACCESS and kept in-frame rearrangements with V and J called. Such tables lack part of the clones; where checked against another copy, unresolved V genes explain under half of the gap, and the rest is unexplained. The table for this sample lists about 35,000 clones; about nine tenths of them were counted only once. The ten biggest clones cover around 35% of the sample. These data originate in a study of OX40 agonist ivuxolimab in advanced cancers. Describing the broader study: Ivuxolimab, which targeted the costimulatory receptor OX40 (CD134), was an agonistic, fully human IgG2 monoclonal antibody. Intravenous ivuxolimab was administered to patients every 2 weeks at six dose levels: 0.01, 0.1, 0.3, 1.5, 3 and 10 mg/kg. Of the roughly 53 patients in dose escalation, about 20 had hepatocellular carcinoma, about 15 had melanoma, 9 had renal cell carcinoma and 9 had head and neck cancer. In the dose-escalation cohort, roughly 82% of patients were male, and the mean age was around 60 years with a range of about 20 to 90. Prior anti-PD-1, anti-PD-L1 or anti-CTLA-4 therapy was permitted, and checkpoint inhibitors had been received by more than 35% of dose-escalation patients. Partial responses were achieved by three dose-escalation patients, of whom one had hepatocellular carcinoma and two had cutaneous melanoma. The purpose of peripheral TCRbeta sequencing was to test whether ivuxolimab changed TCR sequence diversity and led to clonal T-cell expansion. The monotherapy dose-escalation portion (N of about 57 patients) of the phase I ivuxolimab trial is reported in the paper. Broad study findings and their caveats: In the 0.1-3.0 mg/kg groups, partial responders had among the lowest normalized peripheral clonal expansion, particularly in CD8+ T cells. Low levels of normalized T-cell clonal expansion were also seen in some nonresponding patients. After ivuxolimab, expanded clones were on average more numerous among CD8+ T cells than among CD4+ T cells. At doses of 0.1 to 3.0 mg/kg, clonal expansion of both CD4+ and CD8+ blood T cells was observed from baseline to week 6. The antigen specificity of the clonally expanded peripheral T cells was not determined.

Here the chain combines TRBV28 and TRBJ2-3; the D region possibly corresponds to TRBD1 (5 bases align). This TCR was recovered from an adult with an advanced solid tumor such as melanoma, head and neck, liver or kidney cancer. This material consisted of CD4+ or CD8+ T cells sorted from blood, taken in a trial of the OX40 agonist ivuxolimab. The CDR3 has the sequence CASNPPGHFTDTQYF. The DNA sequence is given as TGTGCCAGCAACCCCCCCGGACACTTCACAGATACGCAGTATTTT. When the CDR3 is completed using the reference TRBV28 and TRBJ2-3 genes on either side, the full variable domain is DVKVTQSSRYLVKRTGEKVFLECVQDMDHENMFWYRQDPGLGLRLIYFSYDVKMKEKGDIPEGYSVSREKKERFSLILESASTNQTSMYLCASNPPGHFTDTQYFGPGTRLTVL.